The 8 T cell receptor beta chains in this list originate from one sample, sequenced in a study of post-analysis software for immune sequencing data. General observations from the study: Compared with controls, patients had more of 4 to 6 TRBV segments, including TRBV5-6, TRBV5-1 and TRBV20-1.

The TCR beta cDNA libraries carried unique molecular identifiers. TCRdb independently ran MiXCR on the PCR reads; one entry per CDR3 protein. The table has 500,000 to 600,000 distinct CDR3 sequences, 44% seen once. Antigens for these TCRs are unknown. Sequencing input: blood. These receptors were obtained from a girl aged 10-17 years with multiple sclerosis.

This clonotype was seen a handful of times. The CDR3 protein is CASSLVGFSYEQYF. CDR3 bases: TGTGCCAGCAGCCTAGTGGGATTTTCCTACGAGCAGTACTTC. The rearrangement links TRBV7-9 to TRBJ2-7; D gene unclear. The CDR3 runs to 14 residues. Germline CDR1 is SEHNR and CDR2 is FQNEAQ (reference sequence). Trimming took off 5 bases at V and 1 base at J, with 12 bases between the two ends.

A note on this clonotype: One end of the junction varies from germline; a read error may be responsible. The chain has TRBV7-9 and TRBJ2-1; tentative D call: TRBD2 (6 bases). The DNA end favors TRBJ2-7, so the J call may be wrong. Per germline, CDR1 SEHNR and CDR2 FQNEAQ (reference sequence). CDR3 length: 17 residues. CDR3 amino acids: CSSSFPTGTDSYNEQYF. CDR3 nucleotide sequence: TGTTCCAGCAGCTTTCCAACCGGGACTGACTCCTACAATGAGCAGTACTTC.

The V and J genes are TRBV5-1 and TRBJ2-5; weak D call: TRBD1 (6 bases). The tail of the sequence fits TRBJ2-7 better, so the J call may be wrong. Germline V CDR1 and CDR2: SGHRS, YFSETQ. The CDR3 is made up of 14 amino acids. Here the CDR3 reads CASSSAQGWYEQYF. CDR3 nucleotides: TGCGCCAGCAGCTCGGCCCAGGGGTGGTACGAGCAGTACTTC.

The chain uses TRBV29-1 and TRBJ2-5, with a weak D call TRBD1 (6 bases). The tail of the sequence fits TRBJ2-7 better, so the J call may be wrong. The length of the CDR3 is 13 residues. Germline values: CDR1 SQVTM, CDR2 ANQGSEA. DNA of the CDR3: TGCAGCGTTGAAGTGGGGGCGCTCTACGAGCAGTACTTC. Its translation is CSVEVGALYEQYF.

CDR3 loop: CASSLRGGTGVSYNEQFF. Here the CDR3 DNA reads TGTGCCAGTAGCCTCCGGGGGGGGACAGGGGTTTCCTACAATGAGCAGTTCTTC. The chain couples TRBV19 to TRBJ2-1; 10 positions agree with TRBD1. J was trimmed by 1 base and V by 6 bases; bases with no gene match: 12. CDR1 is LNHDA and CDR2 is SQIVND in the germline V gene (reference sequence). The CDR3 loop spans 18 amino acids.

The table lists this clonotype with a few counts. CDR3 nucleotide sequence: TGCAGCGTTGAAGATGGAGGCTACAATGAGCAGTTCTTC. It specifies CSVEDGGYNEQFF. This chain links TRBV29-1 with TRBJ2-1; D is possibly TRBD2 (5 bases). The ends were cut back, 0 bases at V and 3 bases at J, with 6 bases in the middle. Per the germline V gene, CDR1 is SQVTM and CDR2 is ANQGSEA. The CDR3 spans 13 residues.

This clonotype was recorded once. The V call is TRBV27, the J call TRBJ2-3; D remains unclear. The CDR3 extends over 11 amino acids. CDR1 is MNHEY and CDR2 is SMNVEV in the germline V gene (reference sequence). Trimming pared 7 bases from V and 7 bases from J, leaving 9 bases between. The CDR3 loop is CASISGYTQYF. In DNA, the CDR3 is TGTGCCAGCATCTCAGGATATACGCAGTATTTT.

V usage is TRBV6-2 or TRBV6-3 and J usage is TRBJ1-4; D remains unclear. There are 15 residues in the CDR3. Trimming removed 0 bases from V and 7 bases from J, with 12 bases in between. Germline CDR1 and CDR2: MNHEY and SVGEGT. This CDR3 reads CASSYSGSGGEKLFF. The CDR3 nucleotides read TGTGCCAGCAGTTACTCAGGGAGCGGAGGTGAAAAACTGTTTTTT.